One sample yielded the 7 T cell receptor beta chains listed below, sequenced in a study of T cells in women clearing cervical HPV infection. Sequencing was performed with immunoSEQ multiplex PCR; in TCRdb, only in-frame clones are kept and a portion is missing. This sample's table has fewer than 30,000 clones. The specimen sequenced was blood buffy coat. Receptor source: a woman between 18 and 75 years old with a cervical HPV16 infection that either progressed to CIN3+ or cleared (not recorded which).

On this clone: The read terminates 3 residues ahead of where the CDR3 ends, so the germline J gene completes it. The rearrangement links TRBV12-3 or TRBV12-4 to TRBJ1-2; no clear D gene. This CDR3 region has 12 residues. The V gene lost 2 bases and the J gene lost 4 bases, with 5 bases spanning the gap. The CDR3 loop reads CASSLNTYGYTF. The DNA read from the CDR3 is TGTGCCAGCAGTTTAAACACCTATGGC.

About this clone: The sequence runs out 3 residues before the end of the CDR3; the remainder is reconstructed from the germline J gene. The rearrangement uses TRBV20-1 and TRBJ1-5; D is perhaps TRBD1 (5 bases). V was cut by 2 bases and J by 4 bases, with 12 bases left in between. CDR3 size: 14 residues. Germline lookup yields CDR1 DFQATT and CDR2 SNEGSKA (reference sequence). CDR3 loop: CSARSPSGNQPQHF. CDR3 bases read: TGCAGTGCTAGATCTCCTTCAGGGAATCAGCCC.

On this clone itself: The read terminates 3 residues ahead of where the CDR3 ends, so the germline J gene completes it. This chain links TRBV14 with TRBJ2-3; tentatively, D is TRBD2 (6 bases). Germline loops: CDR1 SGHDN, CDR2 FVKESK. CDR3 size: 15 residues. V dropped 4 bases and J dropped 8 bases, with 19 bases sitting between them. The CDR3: CASSPRAGPLGTQYF. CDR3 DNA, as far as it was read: TGTGCCAGCAGCCCCCGAGCGGGCCCGCTGGGTACG. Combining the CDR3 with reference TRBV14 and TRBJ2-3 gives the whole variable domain EAGVTQFPSHSVIEKGQTVTLRCDPISGHDNLYWYRRVMGKEIKFLLHFVKESKQDESGMPNNRFLAERTGGTYSTLKVQPAELEDSGVYFCASSPRAGPLGTQYFGPGTRLTVL.

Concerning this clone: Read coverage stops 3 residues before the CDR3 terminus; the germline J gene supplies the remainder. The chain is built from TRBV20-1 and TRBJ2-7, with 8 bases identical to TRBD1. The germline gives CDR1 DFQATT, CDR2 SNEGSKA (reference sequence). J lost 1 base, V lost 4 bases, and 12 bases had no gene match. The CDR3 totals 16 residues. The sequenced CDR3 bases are TGCAGTGCTACTTCCGCCGGGACAGGCTTTTCCTACGAG. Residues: CSATSAGTGFSYE. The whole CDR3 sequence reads CSATSAGTGFSYEQYF.

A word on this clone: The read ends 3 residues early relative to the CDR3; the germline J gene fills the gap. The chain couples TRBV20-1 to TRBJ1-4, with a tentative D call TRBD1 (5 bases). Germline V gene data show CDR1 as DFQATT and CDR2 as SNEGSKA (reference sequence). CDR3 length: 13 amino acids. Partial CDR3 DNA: TGCAGTGCTAGACAGGGTGTGGATTCACCA. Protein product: CSARQGVDSP. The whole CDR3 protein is CSARQGVDSPLFF.

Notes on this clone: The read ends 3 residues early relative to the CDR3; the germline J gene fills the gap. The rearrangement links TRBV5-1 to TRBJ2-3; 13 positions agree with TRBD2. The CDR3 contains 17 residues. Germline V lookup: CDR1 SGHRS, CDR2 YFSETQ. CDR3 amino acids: CASSSQTTSGRASAQYF. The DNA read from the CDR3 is TGCGCCAGCAGCTCACAGACTACTAGCGGGAGGGCTAGCGCG.

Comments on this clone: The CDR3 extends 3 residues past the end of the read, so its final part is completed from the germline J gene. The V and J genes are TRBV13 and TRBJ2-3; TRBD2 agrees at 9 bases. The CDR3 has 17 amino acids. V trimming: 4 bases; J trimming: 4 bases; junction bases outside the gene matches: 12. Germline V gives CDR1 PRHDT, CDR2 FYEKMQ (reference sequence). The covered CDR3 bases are TGTGCCAGCAGCTCAACTGGGGCTAGCGGGGACTCAGATACG. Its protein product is CASSSTGASGDSDT. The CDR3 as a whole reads CASSSTGASGDSDTQYF.